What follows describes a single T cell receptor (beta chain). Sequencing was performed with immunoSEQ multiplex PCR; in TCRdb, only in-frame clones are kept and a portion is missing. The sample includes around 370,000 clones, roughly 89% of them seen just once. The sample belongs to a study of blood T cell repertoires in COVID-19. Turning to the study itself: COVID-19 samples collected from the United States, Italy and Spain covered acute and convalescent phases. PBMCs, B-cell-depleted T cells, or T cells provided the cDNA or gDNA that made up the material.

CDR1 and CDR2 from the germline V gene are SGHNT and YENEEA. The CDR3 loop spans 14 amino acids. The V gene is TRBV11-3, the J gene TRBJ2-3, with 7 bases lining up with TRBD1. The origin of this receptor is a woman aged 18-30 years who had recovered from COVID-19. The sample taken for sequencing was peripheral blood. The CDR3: CAITGAPATDTQYF. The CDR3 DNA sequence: TGTGCTATTACAGGGGCCCCGGCAACAGATACGCAGTATTTT.